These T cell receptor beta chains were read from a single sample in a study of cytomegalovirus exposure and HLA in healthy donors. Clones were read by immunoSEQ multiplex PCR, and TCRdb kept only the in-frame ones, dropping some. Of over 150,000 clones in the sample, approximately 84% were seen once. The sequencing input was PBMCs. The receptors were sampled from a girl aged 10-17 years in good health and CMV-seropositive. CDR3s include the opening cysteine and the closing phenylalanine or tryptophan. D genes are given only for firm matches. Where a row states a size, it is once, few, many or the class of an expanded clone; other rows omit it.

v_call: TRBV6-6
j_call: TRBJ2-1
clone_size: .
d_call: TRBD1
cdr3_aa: CASSAVETGNNEQFF
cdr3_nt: TGTGCCAGCAGCGCAGTTGAGACAGGGAACAATGAGCAGTTCTTC

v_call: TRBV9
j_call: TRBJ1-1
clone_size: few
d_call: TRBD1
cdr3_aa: CASSPRDRDWTEAFF
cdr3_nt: TGTGCCAGCAGCCCACGGGACAGGGATTGGACTGAAGCTTTCTTT

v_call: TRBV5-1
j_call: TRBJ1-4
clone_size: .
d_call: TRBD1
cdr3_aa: CASKTGGTNEKLFF
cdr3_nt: TGCGCCAGCAAGACAGGGGGAACTAATGAAAAACTGTTTTTT

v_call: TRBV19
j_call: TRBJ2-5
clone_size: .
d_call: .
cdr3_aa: CASSITPLGAETQYF
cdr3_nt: TGTGCCAGTAGTATAACCCCCCTGGGCGCGGAGACCCAGTACTTC

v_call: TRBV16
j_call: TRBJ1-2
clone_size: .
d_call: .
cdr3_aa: CASSQSWGDYGYTF
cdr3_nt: TGTGCCAGCAGCCAATCGTGGGGAGACTATGGCTACACCTTC

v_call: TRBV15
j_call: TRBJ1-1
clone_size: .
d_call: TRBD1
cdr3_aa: CATSTTGGSTEAFF
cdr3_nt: TGTGCCACCAGCACGACAGGGGGCAGCACTGAAGCTTTCTTT

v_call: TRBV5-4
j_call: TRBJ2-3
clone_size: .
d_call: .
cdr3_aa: CASSLFKSVQLTDTQYF
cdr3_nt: TGTGCCAGCAGCTTGTTTAAGTCTGTACAGCTCACAGATACGCAGTATTTT

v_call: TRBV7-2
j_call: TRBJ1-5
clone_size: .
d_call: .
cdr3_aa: CASSLGATDNQPQHF
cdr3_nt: TGTGCCAGCAGCTTAGGTGCGACAGACAATCAGCCCCAGCATTTT

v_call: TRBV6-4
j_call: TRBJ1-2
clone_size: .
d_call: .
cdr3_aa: CASSDFEGRGYTF
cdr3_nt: TGTGCCAGCAGTGACTTTGAGGGCAGGGGCTACACCTTC

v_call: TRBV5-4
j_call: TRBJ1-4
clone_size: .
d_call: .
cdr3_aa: CASSEGLPNEKLFF
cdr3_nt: TGTGCCAGCAGCGAGGGACTCCCGAATGAAAAACTGTTTTTT

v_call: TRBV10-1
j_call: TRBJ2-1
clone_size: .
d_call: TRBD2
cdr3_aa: CASSGGGEQFF
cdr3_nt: TGCGCCAGCAGTGGGGGGGGTGAGCAGTTCTTC

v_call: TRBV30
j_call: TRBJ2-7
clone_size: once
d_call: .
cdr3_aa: CAWSGPLSSYEQYF
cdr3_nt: TGTGCCTGGAGTGGCCCCTTGAGCTCCTACGAGCAGTACTTC

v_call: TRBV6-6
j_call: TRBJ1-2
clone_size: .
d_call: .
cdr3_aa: CASSYSPGPDYGYTF
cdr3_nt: TGTGCCAGCAGTTACTCTCCTGGCCCAGACTATGGCTACACCTTC

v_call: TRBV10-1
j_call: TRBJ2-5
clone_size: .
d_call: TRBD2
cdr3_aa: CASSEGLAGGETQYF
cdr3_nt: TGCGCCAGCAGTGAGGGACTAGCGGGGGGAGAGACCCAGTACTTC

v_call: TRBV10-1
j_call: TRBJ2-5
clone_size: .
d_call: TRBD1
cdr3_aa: CASSESTGFGQETQYF
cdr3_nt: TGCGCCAGCAGTGAGTCGACAGGGTTTGGCCAAGAGACCCAGTACTTC

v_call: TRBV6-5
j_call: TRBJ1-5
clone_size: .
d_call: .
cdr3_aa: CASSYSSYQPQHF
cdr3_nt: TGTGCCAGCAGTTACTCATCCTATCAGCCCCAGCATTTT